This T cell receptor beta chain originates from a study of blood T cell repertoires in COVID-19. Generated by immunoSEQ multiplex PCR, the TCRdb table keeps only in-frame clones and is missing some. The table has 500,000 or so clones, 75% to 90% seen once. CDR1 and CDR2 from the germline V gene are LNHDA and SQIVND (reference sequence). The germline V and J ends were trimmed by 8 bases and 2 bases, with 9 bases remaining between them. This CDR3 region has 12 residues. The sample taken for sequencing was PBMCs or T cells enriched from blood (not recorded which). This TCR was recovered from a woman aged 18 to 35 who had recovered from COVID-19. The chain couples TRBV19 to TRBJ1-2; a weak D match, TRBD1 (6 bases). This CDR3 is CASEDRNYGYTF. The CDR3 nucleotides are TGTGCCAGTGAGGACAGAAACTATGGCTACACCTTC. Complete variable domain (other parts from reference TRBV19 and TRBJ1-2): DGGITQSPKYLFRKEGQNVTLSCEQNLNHDAMYWYRQDPGQGLRLIYYSQIVNDFQKGDIAEGYSVSREKKESFPLTVTSAQKNPTAFYLCASEDRNYGYTFGSGTRLTVV.